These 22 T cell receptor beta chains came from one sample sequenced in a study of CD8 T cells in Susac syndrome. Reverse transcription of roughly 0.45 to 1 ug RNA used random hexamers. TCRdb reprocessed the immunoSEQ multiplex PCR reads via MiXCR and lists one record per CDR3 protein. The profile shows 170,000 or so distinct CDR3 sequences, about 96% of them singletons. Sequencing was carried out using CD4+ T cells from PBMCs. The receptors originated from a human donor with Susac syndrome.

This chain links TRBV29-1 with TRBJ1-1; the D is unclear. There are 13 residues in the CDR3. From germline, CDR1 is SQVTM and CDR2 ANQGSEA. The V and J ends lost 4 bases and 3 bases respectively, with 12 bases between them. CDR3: CSVAGLGDTEAFF. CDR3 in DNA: TGCAGCGTTGCGGGGTTAGGTGACACTGAAGCTTTCTTT.

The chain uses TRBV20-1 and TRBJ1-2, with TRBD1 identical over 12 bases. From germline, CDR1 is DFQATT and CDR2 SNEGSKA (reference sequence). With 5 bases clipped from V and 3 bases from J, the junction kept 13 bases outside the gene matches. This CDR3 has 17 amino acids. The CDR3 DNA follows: TGCAGTGCTCGCCAGCCATCCGGGACAGGGGGCGACTATGGCTACACCTTC. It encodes CSARQPSGTGGDYGYTF.

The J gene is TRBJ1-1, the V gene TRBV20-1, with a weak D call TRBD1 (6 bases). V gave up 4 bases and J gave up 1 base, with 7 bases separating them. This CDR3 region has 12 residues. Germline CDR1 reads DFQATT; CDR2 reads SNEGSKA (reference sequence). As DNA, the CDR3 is TGCAGTGCTAAACAGGGGAACACTGAAGCTTTCTTT. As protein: CSAKQGNTEAFF.

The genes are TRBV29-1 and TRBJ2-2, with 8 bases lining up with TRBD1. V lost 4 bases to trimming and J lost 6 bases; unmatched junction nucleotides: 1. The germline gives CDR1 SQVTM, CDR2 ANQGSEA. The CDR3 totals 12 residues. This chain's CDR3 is CSVATGAGELFF. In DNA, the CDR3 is TGCAGCGTTGCGACAGGGGCCGGGGAGCTGTTTTTT.

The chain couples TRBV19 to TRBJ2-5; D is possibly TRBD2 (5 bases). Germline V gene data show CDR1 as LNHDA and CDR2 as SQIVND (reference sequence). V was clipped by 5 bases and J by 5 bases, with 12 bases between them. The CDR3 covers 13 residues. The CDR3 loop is CASSSRTGETQYF. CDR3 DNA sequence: TGTGCCAGTAGTTCTAGGACGGGGGAGACCCAGTACTTC.

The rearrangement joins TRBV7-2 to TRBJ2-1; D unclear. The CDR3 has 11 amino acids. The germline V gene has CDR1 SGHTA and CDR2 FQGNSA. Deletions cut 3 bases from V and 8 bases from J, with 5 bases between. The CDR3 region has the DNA TGTGCCAGCAGCTTCAACTATGAGCAGTTCTTC. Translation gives CASSFNYEQFF.

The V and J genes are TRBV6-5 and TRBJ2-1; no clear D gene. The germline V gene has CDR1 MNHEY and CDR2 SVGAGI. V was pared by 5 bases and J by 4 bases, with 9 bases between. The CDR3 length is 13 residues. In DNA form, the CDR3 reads TGTGCCAGCAGTAAAGGACCGTACAATGAGCAGTTCTTC. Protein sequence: CASSKGPYNEQFF.

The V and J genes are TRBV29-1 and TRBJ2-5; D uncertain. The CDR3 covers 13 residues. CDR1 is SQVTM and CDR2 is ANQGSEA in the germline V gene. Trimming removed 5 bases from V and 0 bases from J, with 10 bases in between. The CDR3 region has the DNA TGCAGCGTTTCGCAGTCGTACCAAGAGACCCAGTACTTC. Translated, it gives CSVSQSYQETQYF.

CDR3 in DNA: TGTGCCAGCAGCCCGGACCAGGGAGGAGGAGGCGGGGAGCTGTTTTTT. This translates into CASSPDQGGGGGELFF. V gene TRBV6-2 or TRBV6-3 combines with J gene TRBJ2-2, with a tentative D call TRBD2 (6 bases). The CDR3 consists of 16 residues. Trimming took off 6 bases at V and 7 bases at J, with 21 bases between the two ends. The germline V gene encodes CDR1 MNHEY and CDR2 SVGEGT.

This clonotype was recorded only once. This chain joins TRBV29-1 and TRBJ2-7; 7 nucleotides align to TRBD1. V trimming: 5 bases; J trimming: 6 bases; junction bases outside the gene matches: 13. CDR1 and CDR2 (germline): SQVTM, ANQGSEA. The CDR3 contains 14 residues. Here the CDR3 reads CSVSKMTGLAEQYF. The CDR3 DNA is TGCAGCGTTTCGAAGATGACAGGGCTGGCCGAGCAGTACTTC.

The DNA of the CDR3 is TGTGCCAGCTCCCCTAGCGGAGATACGCAGTATTTT. It specifies CASSPSGDTQYF. This rearrangement joins TRBV18 to TRBJ2-3; 7 bases agree with TRBD2. After removal of 6 bases from V and 5 bases from J, the junction contained 2 bases not matched to a gene. Germline V gene sequence: CDR1 KGHSH, CDR2 LQKENI. The CDR3 has 12 amino acids.

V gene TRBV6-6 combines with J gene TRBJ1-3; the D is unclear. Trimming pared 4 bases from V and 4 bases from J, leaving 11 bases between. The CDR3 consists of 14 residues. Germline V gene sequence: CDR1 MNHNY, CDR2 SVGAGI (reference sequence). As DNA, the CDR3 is TGTGCCAGCAGTTCGGAGGTTACGGGAAACACCATATATTTT. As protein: CASSSEVTGNTIYF.

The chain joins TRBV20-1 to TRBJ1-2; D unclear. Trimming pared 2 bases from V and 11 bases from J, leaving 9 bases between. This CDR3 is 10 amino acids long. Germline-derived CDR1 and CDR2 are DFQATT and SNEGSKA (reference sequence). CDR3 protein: CSARQVAYTF. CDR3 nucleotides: TGCAGTGCTAGACAGGTGGCGTACACCTTC.

The CDR3 coding sequence is TGCAGTGCTACGGACAGTCCCCTAGAGACCCAGTACTTC. Translating it yields CSATDSPLETQYF. The chain joins TRBV20-1 to TRBJ2-5, with D perhaps matching TRBD1 (6 bases). The CDR3 is 13 amino acids. Trimming removed 4 bases from V and 4 bases from J, with 13 bases in between. The germline gives CDR1 DFQATT, CDR2 SNEGSKA (reference sequence).

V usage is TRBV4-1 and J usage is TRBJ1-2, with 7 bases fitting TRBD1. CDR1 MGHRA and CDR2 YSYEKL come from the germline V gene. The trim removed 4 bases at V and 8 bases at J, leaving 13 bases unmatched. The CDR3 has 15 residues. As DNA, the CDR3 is TGCGCCAGCAGCCGACCCGGACAGGCCCCGGGGGGCTACACCTTC. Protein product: CASSRPGQAPGGYTF.

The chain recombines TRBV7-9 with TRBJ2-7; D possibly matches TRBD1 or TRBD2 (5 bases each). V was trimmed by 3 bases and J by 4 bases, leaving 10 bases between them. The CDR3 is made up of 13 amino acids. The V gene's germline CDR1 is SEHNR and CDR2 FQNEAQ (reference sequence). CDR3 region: CASSLGPSYEQYF. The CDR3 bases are TGTGCCAGCAGCTTGGGACCAAGTTACGAGCAGTACTTC.

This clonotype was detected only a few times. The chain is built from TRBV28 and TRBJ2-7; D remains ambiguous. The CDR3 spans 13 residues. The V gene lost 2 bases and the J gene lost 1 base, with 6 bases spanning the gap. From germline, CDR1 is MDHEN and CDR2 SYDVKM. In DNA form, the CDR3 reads TGTGCCAGCAGTTTAGGCCAGTCCTACGAGCAGTACTTC. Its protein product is CASSLGQSYEQYF.

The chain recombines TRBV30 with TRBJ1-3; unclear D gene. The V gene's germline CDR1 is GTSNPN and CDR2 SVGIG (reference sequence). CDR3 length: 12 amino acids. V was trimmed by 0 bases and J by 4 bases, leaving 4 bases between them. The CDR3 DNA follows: TGTGCCTGGAGTGTTCCGGGAAACACCATATATTTT. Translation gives CAWSVPGNTIYF.

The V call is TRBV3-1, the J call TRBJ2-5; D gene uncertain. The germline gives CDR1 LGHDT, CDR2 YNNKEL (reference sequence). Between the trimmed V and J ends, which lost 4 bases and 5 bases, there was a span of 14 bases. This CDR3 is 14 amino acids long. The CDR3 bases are TGTGCCAGCAGCCCTACACGGACCGCGGAGACCCAGTACTTC. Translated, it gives CASSPTRTAETQYF.

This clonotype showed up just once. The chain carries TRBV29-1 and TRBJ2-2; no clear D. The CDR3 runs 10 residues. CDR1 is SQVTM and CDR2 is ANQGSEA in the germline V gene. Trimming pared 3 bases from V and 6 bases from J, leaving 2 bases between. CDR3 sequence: CSVDAGELFF. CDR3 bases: TGCAGCGTTGACGCCGGGGAGCTGTTTTTT.

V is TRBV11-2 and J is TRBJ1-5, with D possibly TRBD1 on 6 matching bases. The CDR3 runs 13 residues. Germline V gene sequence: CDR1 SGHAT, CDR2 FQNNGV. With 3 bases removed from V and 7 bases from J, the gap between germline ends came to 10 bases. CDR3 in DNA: TGTGCCAGCAGCTTTGGGGGGCGACAGCCCCAGCATTTT. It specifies CASSFGGRQPQHF.

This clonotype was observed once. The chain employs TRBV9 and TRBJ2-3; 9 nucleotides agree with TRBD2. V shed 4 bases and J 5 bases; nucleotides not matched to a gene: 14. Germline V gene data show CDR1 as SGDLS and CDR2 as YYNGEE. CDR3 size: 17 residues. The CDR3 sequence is CASSPRGGGRAGDTQYF. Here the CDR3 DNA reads TGTGCCAGCAGCCCCCGGGGGGGCGGGAGGGCAGGAGATACGCAGTATTTT.